The 20 T cell receptor beta chains below were found in one sample sequenced in a study of T cells in localized non-small cell lung cancer. TCRdb's copy holds only in-frame clones and misses some; the assay was immunoSEQ multiplex PCR. The sample lists roughly 40,000 clones, roughly 79% occurring once. Specimen: peripheral blood mononuclear cells, collected before any cancer treatment. The receptors originated from a male donor at least 60 years old with stage II lung adenocarcinoma.

In this sample, this clone turned up a few times. The chain combines TRBV7-9 with TRBJ1-1; 7 nucleotides align to TRBD1. CDR1 is SEHNR, CDR2 FQNEAQ, per germline (reference sequence). The CDR3 is 17 amino acids. The junction had 12 bases not matched to a gene; V was cut back by 5 bases and J by 0 bases. CDR3 DNA sequence: TGTGCCAGCAGCCCCGGGGCCGGGACAGCTATGAACACTGAAGCTTTCTTT. Its translation: CASSPGAGTAMNTEAFF. Variable domain in full (rest from reference TRBV7-9 and TRBJ1-1): DTGVSQNPRHKITKRGQNVTFRCDPISEHNRLYWYRQTLGQGPEFLTYFQNEAQLEKSRLLSDRFSAERPKGSFSTLEIQRTEQGDSAMYLCASSPGAGTAMNTEAFFGQGTRLTVV.

This clone is a singleton in its sample. This sequence joins TRBV6-5 and TRBJ1-1; D perhaps matches TRBD1 (6 bases). CDR3 size: 11 residues. V lost 5 bases and J 11 bases, leaving 12 bases between the germline ends. The germline V gene has CDR1 MNHEY and CDR2 SVGAGI. CDR3 nucleotide sequence: TGTGCCAGCAGTCAGGGGAGGGGGGCTTTCTTT. It yields the protein CASSQGRGAFF.

This chain links TRBV15 with TRBJ2-1; TRBD1 is a possible D gene (6 bases). V was pared by 2 bases and J by 2 bases, with 10 bases between. CDR3 size: 15 residues. Looked up from germline, CDR1 is LNHNV and CDR2 is YYDKDF (reference sequence). CDR3 protein: CATSRTGKTYNEQFF. The CDR3 nucleotides read TGTGCCACCAGCAGAACAGGGAAAACCTACAATGAGCAGTTCTTC.

The chain links TRBV29-1 to TRBJ2-7; no clear D gene. V was trimmed by 0 bases and J by 0 bases, leaving 3 bases between them. The CDR3 is 12 amino acids. Germline-derived CDR1 and CDR2 are SQVTM and ANQGSEA. CDR3 DNA sequence: TGCAGCGTTGAAGATGGCTCCTACGAGCAGTACTTC. Its translation: CSVEDGSYEQYF.

The rearrangement joins TRBV14 to TRBJ2-2; D is possibly TRBD1 (6 bases). V dropped 0 bases and J dropped 1 base, with 12 bases sitting between them. CDR1 and CDR2 from the germline V gene are SGHDN and FVKESK. There are 17 residues in the CDR3. The CDR3 nucleotides are TGTGCCAGCAGCCAAGATCTTGGACAGAGGAACACCGGGGAGCTGTTTTTT. This translates into CASSQDLGQRNTGELFF.

V gene TRBV7-3 combines with J gene TRBJ2-2; 7 positions agree with TRBD1. Germline values: CDR1 SGHTA, CDR2 FQGTGA. The CDR3 has 16 amino acids. The ends lost 1 base at V and 6 bases at J; junction bases unmatched: 8. CDR3 in DNA: TGTGCCAGCAGCTTAAGTTCAGGGGGTTTTGCCGGGGAGCTGTTTTTT. It specifies CASSLSSGGFAGELFF.

This chain links TRBV29-1 with TRBJ2-7; tentatively, D is TRBD2 (6 bases). CDR1 SQVTM and CDR2 ANQGSEA come from the germline V gene. V lost 7 bases, J lost 3 bases, and 16 bases lay in between. The length of the CDR3 is 13 residues. The DNA of the CDR3 is TGCAGCGCCAACCCGACCGGGGGCTACGAGCAGTACTTC. It is translated as CSANPTGGYEQYF.

The CDR3 nucleotides are TGCGCCAGCAGCTTGGTGCCTAAGGGGGTTTTGGGAGAGCAGTACTTC. Its protein is CASSLVPKGVLGEQYF. This chain uses TRBV5-1 with TRBJ2-7; the D gene is possibly TRBD1 (6 bases). CDR3 length: 16 amino acids. V lost 0 bases and J 7 bases, leaving 20 bases between the germline ends. Germline CDR1 reads SGHRS; CDR2 reads YFSETQ.

The V and J genes are TRBV18 and TRBJ2-2; D not resolved. This CDR3 contains 13 residues. Germline loops: CDR1 KGHSH, CDR2 LQKENI. The germline V and J ends were trimmed by 3 bases and 0 bases, with 2 bases remaining between them. DNA of the CDR3: TGTGCCAGCTCACCGCCGAACACCGGGGAGCTGTTTTTT. It codes for CASSPPNTGELFF. The variable domain in full, completed from reference TRBV18 and TRBJ2-2, reads NAGVMQNPRHLVRRRGQEARLRCSPMKGHSHVYWYRQLPEEGLKFMVYLQKENIIDESGMPKERFSAEFPKEGPSILRIQQVVRGDSAAYFCASSPPNTGELFFGEGSRLTVL.

The DNA of the CDR3 is TGTGCCAGCAGTGAATTTTGGGATACCGGGGAGCTGTTTTTT. This codes for CASSEFWDTGELFF. V gene TRBV6-1 combines with J gene TRBJ2-2; no reliable D call. This CDR3 has 14 residues. Germline assignment: CDR1 MNHNS and CDR2 SASEGT. Deletions cut 2 bases from V and 5 bases from J, with 9 bases between.

V usage is TRBV5-4 and J usage is TRBJ1-3; D uncertain. Trimming shortened V by 4 bases and J by 0 bases, and 11 bases separated the two germline ends. The CDR3 is made up of 15 amino acids. In germline, CDR1 is SGHNT, CDR2 YYREEE (reference sequence). The CDR3: CASSRTGDSGNTIYF. CDR3 bases: TGTGCCAGCAGCCGCACTGGGGACTCTGGAAACACCATATATTTT.

This chain connects TRBV5-8 to TRBJ1-5; TRBD1 matches 9 bases. Per the germline V gene, CDR1 is SGHTS and CDR2 is YDEGEE. The CDR3 is 16 amino acids. The J segment lost 4 bases and the V segment lost 4 bases, leaving 9 bases of the junction unmatched. CDR3 in amino acids: CASSLGPGTGNQPQHF. The CDR3 nucleotides read TGTGCCAGCAGCCTGGGGCCCGGGACAGGGAATCAGCCCCAGCATTTT.

The rearrangement links TRBV28 to TRBJ1-2, with D uncertain. Trimming removed 7 bases from V and 5 bases from J, with 14 bases in between. The CDR3 extends over 13 amino acids. Germline V gene sequence: CDR1 MDHEN, CDR2 SYDVKM. The CDR3 is CASTLTGNYGYTF. The DNA for the CDR3 is TGTGCCAGCACCCTGACGGGAAATTATGGCTACACCTTC.

In this sample, this clone turned up once. The CDR3 sequence: CASQIGQGLGYNEQFF. CDR3 in DNA: TGTGCCAGCCAAATCGGACAGGGGCTGGGGTACAATGAGCAGTTCTTC. The V call is TRBV2, the J call TRBJ2-1, with 9 bases identical to TRBD1. CDR3 length: 16 amino acids. V lost 8 bases, J lost 4 bases, and 12 bases stayed unmatched. The germline V gene encodes CDR1 SNHLY and CDR2 FYNNEI.

The rearrangement uses TRBV27 and TRBJ2-5; 7 bases match TRBD1. The CDR3 has 12 residues. Germline assignment: CDR1 MNHEY and CDR2 SMNVEV (reference sequence). Losses at the gene ends were 6 bases for V and 5 bases for J; bases not matched to a gene: 3. For the CDR3, the DNA is TGTGCCAGCAGGACAGGGCAGGAGACCCAGTACTTC. Protein sequence: CASRTGQETQYF.

The CDR3 sequence is CASSQGVGNQPQHF. The DNA of the CDR3 is TGTGCCAGCAGCCAGGGGGTGGGCAATCAGCCCCAGCATTTT. This sequence joins TRBV5-4 and TRBJ1-5, with TRBD1 identical over 7 bases. J was trimmed by 2 bases and V by 4 bases; bases with no gene match: 3. There are 14 residues in the CDR3. Per the germline V gene, CDR1 is SGHNT and CDR2 is YYREEE (reference sequence).

The rearrangement uses TRBV4-2 and TRBJ2-7; 7 bases are a match to TRBD1. The CDR3 sequence is 15 residues long. Per germline, CDR1 LGHNA and CDR2 YNFKEQ. V shed 6 bases, J shed 0 bases, and the junction held 8 bases outside the gene matches. CDR3 region: CASSHGQASSYEQYF. The CDR3 nucleotides are TGTGCCAGCAGTCACGGACAGGCAAGCTCCTACGAGCAGTACTTC.

V and J are TRBV6-5 and TRBJ1-1; D is uncertain. Germline lookup yields CDR1 MNHEY and CDR2 SVGAGI. V lost 3 bases and J lost 4, with 15 bases in between. The CDR3 has 15 amino acids. CDR3 coding DNA: TGTGCCAGCAGTTATCTGGCGGGATCCGGCACTGAAGCTTTCTTT. Protein sequence: CASSYLAGSGTEAFF.

This chain joins TRBV5-4 and TRBJ2-3; D might be TRBD2 (6 bases). The V and J ends lost 0 bases and 6 bases respectively, with 11 bases between them. This CDR3 region has 14 residues. CDR1 and CDR2 (germline): SGHNT, YYREEE (reference sequence). The CDR3 nucleotides read TGTGCCAGCAGCTTGGGAGGGACTTCGGATACGCAGTATTTT. It specifies CASSLGGTSDTQYF.

The chain combines TRBV2 with TRBJ2-7; the D call may be TRBD1 or TRBD2 (7 bases each). The V gene lost 6 bases and the J gene lost 0 bases, with 27 bases spanning the gap. This CDR3 spans 19 amino acids. Germline V gene lookup returns CDR1 SNHLY and CDR2 FYNNEI. CDR3 sequence: CASRKQGTTIRQSSYEQYF. CDR3 bases: TGTGCCAGCAGAAAACAGGGGACTACCATCCGTCAGAGCTCCTACGAGCAGTACTTC.